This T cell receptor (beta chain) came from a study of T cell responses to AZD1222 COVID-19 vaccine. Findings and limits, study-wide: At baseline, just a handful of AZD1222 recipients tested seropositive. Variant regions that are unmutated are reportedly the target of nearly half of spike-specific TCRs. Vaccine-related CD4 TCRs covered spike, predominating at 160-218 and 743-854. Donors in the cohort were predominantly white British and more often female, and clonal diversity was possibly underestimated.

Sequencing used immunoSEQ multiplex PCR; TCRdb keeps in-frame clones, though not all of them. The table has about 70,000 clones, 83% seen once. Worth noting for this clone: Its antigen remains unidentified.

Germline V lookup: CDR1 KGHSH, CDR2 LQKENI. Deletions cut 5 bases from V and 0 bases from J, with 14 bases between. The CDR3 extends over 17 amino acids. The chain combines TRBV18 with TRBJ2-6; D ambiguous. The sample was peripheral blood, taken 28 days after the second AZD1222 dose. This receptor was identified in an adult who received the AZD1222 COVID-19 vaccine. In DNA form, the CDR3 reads TGTGCCAGCTCATCATTACCCCTTAGCTCTGGGGCCAACGTCCTGACTTTC. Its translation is CASSSLPLSSGANVLTF.